This T cell receptor beta chain was identified during a study of T cell responses to AZD1222 COVID-19 vaccine (dated by TCRdb to about 2021). With respect to the entire study: TCR sequencing was performed for 230 to 250 trial participants, of whom some 200 were given two doses of AZD1222 and about 25 were given two doses of MenACWY control vaccine. Trial participants were enrolled by age into subgroups of 18-55, 56-69 and 70-plus years, and about 150, 27 and 61 TCR-sequenced participants, respectively, were included in these subgroups. The full study reports these points: After two AZD1222 doses, spike-specific TCR breadth and depth were significantly higher than at day 0 and than in MenACWY recipients. The vaccine-associated CD4 TCRs covered the entire spike protein, and the dominant responses fell in regions 160-218 and 743-854. Only 5 to 7 AZD1222 recipients were SARS-CoV-2 seropositive at baseline, limiting conclusions about previously exposed vaccinees. Nearly half of unique spike-specific TCRs reportedly recognized epitopes outside regions mutated in the B.1.351 and B.1.1.7 variants. In the small 56-69-year group, the increase in depth fell short of significance, most likely because of low power. Because no samples from the day 14 peak response were available, repertoires could be characterized only after the peak T cell response. Participants were mostly white British, with more females than males. The authors suggested clonal diversity may have been underestimated.

The sample's time point label, decoded: about 28 days (+/-7) after the second vaccine dose. AZD1222 recipients given second doses at about 4 weeks or at about 12 weeks were pooled, since spike-specific TCR depth and breadth were not found to differ between the two schedules. The vaccinee samples were drawn from two UK trials, COV001 and COV002, one of which was a single-blind randomized controlled phase 2/3 trial testing AZD1222 (ChAdOx1 nCoV-19) in healthy adults. For TCRbeta chain sequencing, PBMC samples from trial participants were taken at day 0 and at day 28 after the second dose. As to this clone: What this receptor recognizes is not known. The input lacks base qualities; no much larger clone sits a single base away.

The CDR3 regions of human TCRbeta chains were subjected to immunosequencing. As for the original processing: Repertoire TCRs were matched against a reference library of SARS-CoV-2-specific TCRs generated with the MIRA antigen-specificity platform. Breadth meant the fraction of unique TCRs that were SARS-CoV-2-associated, whereas depth meant the fraction of total T cells that were SARS-CoV-2-associated. Using the MIRA data, each spike-specific TCR was assigned both to the spike region to which the TCR was reactive and to a CD4 or CD8 class. Log10-transformed breadth and depth values were compared by one-way ANOVA with Sidak's multiple comparisons tests. Drawn from immuneACCESS, this table holds only the in-frame rearrangements with V and J called that TCRdb kept. Clones are partly lost; checked studies trace under half to an unresolved V gene and leave the rest unexplained. V, J and clone size are those of that table, while D and trimming were read from the DNA. For this sample the table gives some 110,000 clones, of which about 91% were detected only once. The ten largest clonotypes hold around 45% of the sample.

According to the germline V gene, CDR1 reads SGHRS and CDR2 reads YFSETQ. Compared with germline, V lacks 4 bases and J lacks 2 bases; bases without a gene match: 8. The CDR3, cysteine through phenylalanine, is 16 amino acids long. The retained sequence is limited to the CDR3, 48 bases, with the frame set at the first base. Rearrangement joined TRBV5-1 to TRBJ2-3; TRBD2 fits 9 bases in the junction. This receptor was identified in an adult who received the AZD1222 COVID-19 vaccine. This sample comprised peripheral blood, obtained 28 days after the second AZD1222 dose. The CDR3 corresponds to CASSPGLAVYTDTQYF. In nucleotides, the sequence is TGCGCCAGCAGCCCGGGACTAGCCGTTTACACAGATACGCAGTATTTT. Here the CDR3 is joined to the reference TRBV5-1 and TRBJ2-3 genes, and the full variable domain is: KAGVTQTPRYLIKTRGQQVTLSCSPISGHRSVSWYQQTPGQGLQFLFEYFSETQRNKGNFPGRFSGRQFSNSRSEMNVSTLELGDSALYLCASSPGLAVYTDTQYFGPGTRLTVL.